The 20 T cell receptor beta chains below all came from one sample that was sequenced in a study of shared clonotypes between healthy human individuals. The naive CD8 fraction comprised CD45RO-negative cells positively selected for CCR7 and excluded terminally differentiated effector memory CD45RA+ cells. The method was immunoSEQ multiplex PCR; TCRdb's version includes in-frame clones alone and lacks a portion of them. The table has 750,000 to 1,000,000 clones, over 90% seen once; the top ten hold under 30%. The sample comprised naive CD8+ T cells sorted from blood. All receptors come from a man aged 30 to 45 in good health.

V usage is TRBV27 and J usage is TRBJ1-1; TRBD1 aligns across 11 bases. J lost 5 bases, V lost 2 bases, and 4 bases had no gene match. CDR1 is MNHEY and CDR2 is SMNVEV in the germline V gene (reference sequence). This CDR3 is 15 amino acids long. DNA for the CDR3: TGTGCCAGCAGTTTAGGGACAGGGGGTGGAACTGAAGCTTTCTTT. It yields the protein CASSLGTGGGTEAFF.

This clone was seen only once. This rearrangement joins TRBV28 to TRBJ2-1; 8 nucleotides line up with TRBD2. J was trimmed by 5 bases and V by 7 bases; bases with no gene match: 7. This CDR3 contains 14 residues. Germline V gene data show CDR1 as MDHEN and CDR2 as SYDVKM. Here the CDR3 reads CASNLPGLDNEQFF. CDR3 nucleotide sequence: TGTGCCAGCAATCTCCCGGGACTAGACAATGAGCAGTTCTTC.

V and J are TRBV7-2 and TRBJ2-7, with 7 bases aligning to TRBD2. This CDR3 has 15 amino acids. V lost 3 bases to trimming and J lost 2 bases; unmatched junction nucleotides: 7. The germline CDR1 and CDR2 sequences are SGHTA and FQGNSA. CDR3 amino acids: CASSFSSSGAYEQYF. The CDR3 DNA reads as TGTGCCAGCAGCTTCTCCTCTAGCGGAGCCTACGAGCAGTACTTC. Based on the CDR3 plus reference TRBV7-2 and TRBJ2-7, the full variable domain is GAGVSQSPSNKVTEKGKDVELRCDPISGHTALYWYRQSLGQGLEFLIYFQGNSAPDKSGLPSDRFSAERTGGSVSTLTIQRTQQEDSAVYLCASSFSSSGAYEQYFGPGTRLTVT.

The chain has TRBV6-1 and TRBJ2-2, with a tentative D call TRBD2 (6 bases). This CDR3 is 13 amino acids long. Trimming shortened V by 6 bases and J by 6 bases, and 11 bases separated the two germline ends. Germline lookup yields CDR1 MNHNS and CDR2 SASEGT. CDR3 nucleotides: TGTGCCAGCAGCCTCGGGGGAGCCGGGGAGCTGTTTTTT. It yields the protein CASSLGGAGELFF.

The chain is built from TRBV27 and TRBJ2-7; D gene ambiguous. The V end was cut by 1 base, the J end by 2 bases, with 9 bases between. CDR1 is MNHEY, CDR2 SMNVEV, per germline (reference sequence). CDR3 length: 14 amino acids. In DNA form, the CDR3 reads TGTGCCAGCAGTTTATTGGGCCAGGCCTACGAGCAGTACTTC. Protein product: CASSLLGQAYEQYF.

This clone has only one observation. The V and J genes are TRBV16 and TRBJ2-3; D is unresolved. This CDR3 spans 19 amino acids. V lost 0 bases, J lost 3 bases, and 22 bases lay in between. From germline, CDR1 is KGHSY and CDR2 FQNENV. CDR3 DNA: TGTGCCAGCAGCCAATCGGCAGTAGGGCCCGGAGTTGTAACAGATACGCAGTATTTT. It yields the protein CASSQSAVGPGVVTDTQYF.

V and J are TRBV6-5 and TRBJ1-3, with D possibly matching TRBD1 (6 bases). This CDR3 comprises 15 residues. Germline CDR1 reads MNHEY; CDR2 reads SVGAGI. V was clipped by 6 bases and J by 0 bases, with 12 bases between them. The CDR3 sequence is CASSPTGTSGNTIYF. CDR3 DNA sequence: TGTGCCAGCAGCCCAACAGGGACCTCTGGAAACACCATATATTTT.

This chain links TRBV11-3 with TRBJ2-1; 7 positions agree with TRBD1. Germline assignment: CDR1 SGHNT and CDR2 YENEEA. This CDR3 is built from 15 residues. The CDR3 is CASTGQLRSYNEQFF. The CDR3 region has the DNA TGTGCTTCTACGGGACAGTTAAGGTCCTACAATGAGCAGTTCTTC.

This sequence joins TRBV14 and TRBJ2-1, with a possible D match to TRBD1 (6 bases). The germline CDR1 and CDR2 sequences are SGHDN and FVKESK. The V end lost 6 bases, the J end lost 8 bases, and 23 bases lay between the germline ends. CDR3 length: 16 residues. The CDR3 region has the DNA TGTGCCAGCAGACCTATAGGGGGACCGTGGCGCGATGAGCAGTTCTTC. As protein: CASRPIGGPWRDEQFF.

This clone was observed a single time. The gene calls are TRBV27 and TRBJ2-5; 7 positions agree with TRBD1. The CDR3 is 11 residues long. The germline V gene has CDR1 MNHEY and CDR2 SMNVEV (reference sequence). V shed 6 bases, J shed 12 bases, and the junction held 7 bases outside the gene matches. Here the CDR3 reads CASRSRGQEYF. The CDR3 bases are TGTGCCAGCAGATCCCGCGGACAGGAGTACTTC.

This clone was counted only a few times. A much larger clonotype is one base distant, so this may be a read error. Distinct nucleotide sequences in the sample also encode this CDR3. V gene TRBV7-6 combines with J gene TRBJ2-3; TRBD2 matches 8 bases. The CDR3 covers 14 residues. Germline-derived CDR1 and CDR2 are SGHVS and FNYEAQ. The trim removed 4 bases at V and 0 bases at J, leaving 0 bases unmatched. CDR3 sequence reads: CASSSSGSTDTQYF. DNA for the CDR3: TGTGCCAGCAGCTCTAGCGGGAGCACAGATACGCAGTATTTT.

The genes are TRBV2 and TRBJ1-2; 12 bases match TRBD1. The V gene end was trimmed by 6 bases and the J gene end by 6 bases; junction bases not matched to a gene: 14. The CDR3 is made up of 17 amino acids. Germline V lookup: CDR1 SNHLY, CDR2 FYNNEI. CDR3: CASRSPGQGARFNGYTF. The CDR3 coding sequence is TGTGCCAGCAGGAGCCCGGGACAGGGGGCGCGTTTTAATGGCTACACCTTC. Full variable domain (rest looked up from reference TRBV2 and TRBJ1-2): EPEVTQTPSHQVTQMGQEVILRCVPISNHLYFYWYRQILGQKVEFLVSFYNNEISEKSEIFDDQFSVERPDGSNFTLKIRSTKLEDSAMYFCASRSPGQGARFNGYTFGSGTRLTVV.

This clone has a handful of counts. V and J are TRBV29-1 and TRBJ2-7; 9 bases fit TRBD1. Trimming cost V 5 bases and J 3 bases; bases outside gene matches: 5. The CDR3 is 13 residues long. Germline loops: CDR1 SQVTM, CDR2 ANQGSEA. The CDR3: CSVMTGGDYEQYF. CDR3 DNA: TGCAGCGTTATGACAGGGGGAGACTACGAGCAGTACTTC.

The chain has TRBV19 and TRBJ2-1, with D hard to call. Germline CDR1 is LNHDA and CDR2 is SQIVND (reference sequence). Trimming pared 3 bases from V and 4 bases from J, leaving 10 bases between. This CDR3 contains 14 residues. Here the CDR3 DNA reads TGTGCCAGTAGTATTTCCCAACATTACAATGAGCAGTTCTTC. Amino acid sequence: CASSISQHYNEQFF.

This chain joins TRBV10-3 and TRBJ1-1; 8 bases match TRBD1. The germline CDR1 and CDR2 sequences are ENHRY and SYGVKD. This CDR3 is 15 amino acids long. V lost 0 bases and J lost 4; bases outside the gene matches: 4. The CDR3 nucleotides are TGTGCCATCAGTGAGTCCACAGGGGGAGGCACTGAAGCTTTCTTT. Translated: CAISESTGGGTEAFF.

The chain combines TRBV15 with TRBJ1-1, with D perhaps matching TRBD1 (6 bases). With 8 bases removed from V and 6 bases from J, the gap between germline ends came to 10 bases. In germline, CDR1 is LNHNV, CDR2 YYDKDF (reference sequence). The CDR3 loop spans 11 amino acids. CDR3 nucleotides: TGTGCCACCGCAGGGGAAGCTGAAGCTTTCTTT. It codes for CATAGEAEAFF. Filled out from reference TRBV15 and TRBJ1-1, the complete variable domain reads DAMVIQNPRYQVTQFGKPVTLSCSQTLNHNVMYWYQQKSSQAPKLLFHYYDKDFNNEADTPDNFQSRRPNTSFCFLDIRSPGLGDTAMYLCATAGEAEAFFGQGTRLTVV.

J is TRBJ2-6 and V is TRBV7-8; the D gene is possibly TRBD1 (5 bases). The CDR3 is 18 amino acids. Trimming removed 10 bases at V and 0 bases at J, with 22 bases between. The germline gives CDR1 SGHVS, CDR2 FQNEAQ. The CDR3 region has the DNA TGTGCCACGCCCCCCTGGGGCAGTGCCCGCTCTGGGGCCAACGTCCTGACTTTC. It translates to CATPPWGSARSGANVLTF.

The rearrangement joins TRBV27 to TRBJ2-1; 11 nucleotides align to TRBD2. With 5 bases clipped from V and 3 bases from J, the junction kept 3 bases outside the gene matches. The CDR3 is 15 amino acids. CDR1 is MNHEY and CDR2 is SMNVEV in the germline V gene (reference sequence). The CDR3 DNA sequence: TGTGCCAGCAGTCCTAGCGGGAGGCTCTACAATGAGCAGTTCTTC. Amino acid sequence: CASSPSGRLYNEQFF.

The CDR3 sequence: CASSPEKDREETQYF. CDR3 nucleotides: TGCGCCAGCAGCCCCGAGAAAGACAGGGAAGAGACCCAGTACTTC. The chain uses TRBV5-1 and TRBJ2-5; 7 positions match TRBD1. V was pared by 4 bases and J by 3 bases, with 9 bases of the junction left unmatched. Germline V gene lookup returns CDR1 SGHRS and CDR2 YFSETQ. The CDR3 is made up of 15 amino acids.

The chain has TRBV6-1 and TRBJ2-4, with D perhaps matching TRBD1 (7 bases). This CDR3 comprises 18 residues. Germline CDR1 MNHNS, CDR2 SASEGT. Trimming left V 3 bases short and J 1 base short, with 19 bases between. The CDR3 DNA reads TGTGCCAGCAGTGAGAGACAGGGTCTGGACTACGCCAAAAACATTCAGTACTTC. Protein: CASSERQGLDYAKNIQYF.